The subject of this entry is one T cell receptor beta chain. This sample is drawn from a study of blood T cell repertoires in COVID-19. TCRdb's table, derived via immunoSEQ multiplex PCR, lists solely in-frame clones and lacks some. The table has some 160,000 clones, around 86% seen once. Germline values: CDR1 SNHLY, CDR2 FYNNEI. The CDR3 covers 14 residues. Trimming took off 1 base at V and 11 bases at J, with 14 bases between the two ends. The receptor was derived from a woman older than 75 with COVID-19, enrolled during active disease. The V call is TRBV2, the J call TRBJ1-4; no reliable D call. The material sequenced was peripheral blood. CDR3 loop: CASSEVMGGGKLFF. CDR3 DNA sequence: TGTGCCAGCAGTGAAGTCATGGGAGGTGGGAAACTGTTTTTT.